The 4 T cell receptor beta chains reported below all come from one sample, sequenced in a study of T cells after yellow fever vaccination. TCRdb processed the 5' RACE reads anew with MiXCR; each CDR3 protein has one entry. The sample has a few hundred thousand distinct CDR3 sequences, roughly 10% seen once; the top ten hold roughly 18%. Sample: PBMCs, taken on the day of the first yellow fever vaccination. The source of these receptors is a man between 18 and 35 years old who received the YFV17D yellow fever vaccine.

This clonotype was counted many times. The chain uses TRBV7-6 and TRBJ2-7; 10 bases map to TRBD2. CDR1 and CDR2 from the germline V gene are SGHVS and FNYEAQ. V lost 1 base and J lost 2; bases outside the gene matches: 5. The CDR3 covers 16 residues. CDR3 bases: TGTGCCAGCAGCTTAGGCTCAGCGGGGGGGCCCTACGAGCAGTACTTC. This gives the protein CASSLGSAGGPYEQYF.

The CDR3 spells CASSLFGASTDTQYF. CDR3 bases: TGTGCCAGCAGCTTATTTGGAGCTAGCACAGATACGCAGTATTTT. The gene calls are TRBV7-6 and TRBJ2-3; D call uncertain. Trimming took 2 bases from V and 0 from J, leaving 9 bases between them. CDR1 and CDR2 (germline): SGHVS, FNYEAQ. CDR3 length: 15 residues. Supplemented by reference TRBV7-6 and TRBJ2-3, the full variable domain reads GAGVSQSPRYKVTKRGQDVALRCDPISGHVSLYWYRQALGQGPEFLTYFNYEAQQDKSGLPNDRFSAERPEGSISTLTIQRTEQRDSAMYRCASSLFGASTDTQYFGPGTRLTVL.

This clonotype was counted a few times. The CDR3 sequence: CASKREEETQYF. In DNA form, the CDR3 reads TGTGCCAGCAAGCGGGAAGAAGAGACCCAGTACTTC. The rearrangement joins TRBV6-5 to TRBJ2-5, with 7 bases matching TRBD2. Germline CDR1 is MNHEY and CDR2 is SVGAGI. The CDR3 spans 12 residues. With V trimmed by 7 bases and J by 3 bases, 2 bases remained unmatched.

This clonotype was seen once. The chain links TRBV5-1 to TRBJ2-6; D is perhaps TRBD1 or TRBD2 (5 bases each). Germline lookup yields CDR1 SGHRS and CDR2 YFSETQ. Trimming stripped 7 bases from V and 1 base from J, with 15 bases between. This CDR3 is 16 amino acids long. The DNA for the CDR3 is TGCGCCAGCTGGGACGGAAAAATTTCTGGGGCCAACGTCCTGACTTTC. Protein product: CASWDGKISGANVLTF.